Shown below are 11 T cell receptor beta chains from a single sample sequenced in a study of shared clonotypes between healthy human individuals. Sequencing was performed with immunoSEQ multiplex PCR; in TCRdb, only in-frame clones are kept and a portion is missing. This table holds 470,000 or so clones, roughly 80% found once. Sequenced: PBMCs. These receptors all stem from a middle-aged woman in good health. Some clones in this sample may be carry-over from other donors' samples.

V gene TRBV18 combines with J gene TRBJ1-2; D remains unclear. The CDR3 loop spans 13 amino acids. Between the trimmed V and J ends, which lost 3 bases and 4 bases, there was a span of 9 bases. In germline, CDR1 is KGHSH, CDR2 LQKENI. DNA for the CDR3: TGTGCCAGCTCACCCAAAACTTCCTATGGCTACACCTTC. It specifies CASSPKTSYGYTF. The whole variable domain, filled in from reference TRBV18 and TRBJ1-2, reads NAGVMQNPRHLVRRRGQEARLRCSPMKGHSHVYWYRQLPEEGLKFMVYLQKENIIDESGMPKERFSAEFPKEGPSILRIQQVVRGDSAAYFCASSPKTSYGYTFGSGTRLTVV.

The chain employs TRBV4-1 and TRBJ1-2; D ambiguous. The V end lost 0 bases, the J end lost 1 base, and 9 bases lay between the germline ends. The CDR3 spans 15 residues. Germline assignment: CDR1 MGHRA and CDR2 YSYEKL. The chain's CDR3 is CASSQDGTGNYGYTF. The CDR3 DNA sequence: TGCGCCAGCAGCCAAGATGGAACGGGTAACTATGGCTACACCTTC.

This clone turned up a few times. The J gene is TRBJ2-3, the V gene TRBV5-4, with D tentatively TRBD2 (5 bases). This CDR3 has 14 amino acids. Germline CDR1 SGHNT, CDR2 YYREEE (reference sequence). V dropped 4 bases and J dropped 6 bases, with 15 bases sitting between them. This CDR3 is CASSPRDSRDTQYF. The CDR3 DNA reads TGTGCCAGCAGCCCCCGGGATAGTAGGGATACGCAGTATTTT.

This clone turned up a few times. The J gene is TRBJ2-7, the V gene TRBV27, with D possibly TRBD1 on 6 matching bases. From germline, CDR1 is MNHEY and CDR2 SMNVEV (reference sequence). Trimming took 4 bases from V and 7 from J, leaving 23 bases between them. This CDR3 has 16 residues. The DNA for the CDR3 is TGTGCCAGCAGTTCCTCATCACAGGGTCGTCTTGGGGAGCAGTACTTC. Its translation is CASSSSSQGRLGEQYF.

V is TRBV9 and J is TRBJ2-3; D possibly matches TRBD1 or TRBD2 (5 bases each). In germline, CDR1 is SGDLS, CDR2 YYNGEE. Between the trimmed V and J ends, which lost 0 bases and 2 bases, there was a span of 10 bases. The CDR3 covers 15 residues. The DNA of the CDR3 is TGTGCCAGCAGCGTAGCTGGGACCCTCACAGATACGCAGTATTTT. It is translated as CASSVAGTLTDTQYF.

This clone came up a few times. Since a far larger clone is one base different, this is likely a read error. The CDR3 end shows no conserved phenylalanine or tryptophan, and so a read error is likely. No DNA is shown, since the ends of the CDR3 on it are uncertain; the CDR3 is the one TCRdb lists. The sample carries other DNA sequences with the same CDR3. This chain links TRBV7-9 with TRBJ1-2. Germline assignment: CDR1 SEHNR and CDR2 FQNEAQ (reference sequence). Counting both end residues, the CDR3 totals 12 amino acids. CDR3 in amino acids: CASSLGGFWAHL.

Details on this clone: It differs at one base from a far larger clone, so likely a read error. V gene TRBV10-2 combines with J gene TRBJ2-5; D gene uncertain. The CDR3 is made up of 14 amino acids. CDR1 is WSHSY and CDR2 is SAAADI in the germline V gene. V shed 3 bases and J shed 7 bases, with 15 bases lying between them. CDR3: CASSDDRRDGTQYF. The CDR3 DNA reads TGCGCCAGCAGTGACGACCGGCGAGATGGGACCCAGTACTTC.

For the CDR3, the DNA is TGTGCCACCAGCAGAGGGACGGCCGGAAACACCATATATTTT. This gives the protein CATSRGTAGNTIYF. The chain carries TRBV15 and TRBJ1-3; D is undetermined. From germline, CDR1 is LNHNV and CDR2 YYDKDF (reference sequence). CDR3 size: 14 residues. V lost 1 base and J lost 4, with 8 bases in between.

This clone was seen once. The rearrangement uses TRBV7-3 and TRBJ2-2, with 9 bases fitting TRBD2. V shed 5 bases and J 6 bases; nucleotides not matched to a gene: 4. In germline, CDR1 is SGHTA, CDR2 FQGTGA. The CDR3 loop spans 14 amino acids. The CDR3 DNA reads TGTGCCAGCAGCCCCCGGACTAGCGCCGGGGAGCTGTTTTTT. Its protein product is CASSPRTSAGELFF. The full variable domain, with the rest looked up from reference TRBV7-3 and TRBJ2-2, is GAGVSQTPSNKVTEKGKYVELRCDPISGHTALYWYRQSLGQGPEFLIYFQGTGAADDSGLPNDRFFAVRPEGSVSTLKIQRTERGDSAVYLCASSPRTSAGELFFGEGSRLTVL.

This clone was detected only once. A much more abundant neighbour one base away suggests this may be a read error. The chain uses TRBV5-5 and TRBJ2-3; 7 bases fit TRBD1. V was pared by 4 bases and J by 5 bases, with 7 bases of the junction left unmatched. This CDR3 contains 14 residues. Germline V gene lookup returns CDR1 SGHKS and CDR2 YYEKEE (reference sequence). The CDR3 is CASSLRDRLDTQYF. The CDR3 DNA reads TGTGCCAGCAGCCTCCGGGACAGACTAGATACGCAGTATTTT.

A remark on this clone: A read error may account for a junction end that differs from germline. The chain links TRBV5-4 to TRBJ2-2; D remains unclear. CDR3 size: 15 residues. The germline V gene encodes CDR1 SGHNT and CDR2 YYREEE (reference sequence). This CDR3 reads CASSQVYGNTGELFF. CDR3 nucleotide sequence: TGCGCCAGCAGCCAAGTCTACGGAAACACCGGGGAGCTGTTTTTT.